This is a list of T cell receptor beta chains from one sample in a study of blood T cell repertoires in COVID-19. Repertoires were generated with immunoSEQ multiplex PCR, while TCRdb's copy carries only in-frame clones and drops some. This table has 40,000 to 55,000 clones, around 83% appearing once. Specimen: peripheral blood. These receptors all come from a human donor in a cohort sampled during active COVID-19. Each CDR3 is given with its conserved first and last residue. The D gene is left open where the match is weak. Expanded clones get a size class; other rows say once, few or many, or leave the size out.

>TRBV24-1|TRBJ2-2|TRBD2|NA
CATSDLSGRASGRAGAGELFF
TGTGCCACCAGTGATTTGAGTGGTAGGGCTAGCGGGAGGGCCGGAGCCGGGGAGCTGTTTTTT
>TRBV6-5|TRBJ1-5|NA|NA
CASSQAGIWYQPQHF
TGTGCCAGCAGCCAGGCAGGGATTTGGTATCAGCCCCAGCATTTT
>TRBV4-3|TRBJ2-1|TRBD2|NA
CASSQDLAGANEQFF
TGCGCCAGCAGCCAAGATCTAGCGGGAGCGAATGAGCAGTTCTTC
>TRBV7-2|TRBJ1-5|NA|NA
CASSLGGHQPQHF
TGTGCCAGCAGCTTAGGGGGGCATCAGCCCCAGCATTTT
>TRBV7-7|TRBJ2-7|TRBD2|NA
CASSPSEASGRNEQYF
TGTGCTAGCAGCCCTAGCGAGGCTAGCGGGAGAAACGAGCAGTACTTC
>TRBV28|TRBJ1-5|NA|few
CASSLSSNNQPQHF
TGTGCCAGCAGTTTATCTAGCAACAATCAGCCCCAGCATTTT
>TRBV10-3|TRBJ1-2|NA|NA
CAISGGPGSNYGYTF
TGTGCCATCAGTGGGGGGCCGGGATCTAACTATGGCTACACCTTC
>TRBV30|TRBJ2-5|TRBD1|once
CAWTPGQQKYF
TGTGCCTGGACCCCGGGACAGCAAAAGTACTTC
>TRBV10-2|TRBJ2-3|NA|NA
CASSQNTDTQYF
TGCGCCAGCAGTCAGAACACAGATACGCAGTATTTT
>TRBV5-5|TRBJ2-6|TRBD1|few
CASSLGQGVSGANVLTF
TGTGCCAGCAGCCTCGGACAGGGGGTTTCTGGGGCCAACGTCCTGACTTTC
>TRBV5-1|TRBJ2-5|TRBD2|NA
CASSLSRTSGVETQYF
TGCGCCAGCAGCTTGAGTAGGACTAGCGGGGTGGAGACCCAGTACTTC
>TRBV10-3|TRBJ2-1|NA|NA
CAISETKDTPGDEQFF
TGTGCCATCAGTGAGACGAAGGACACTCCGGGGGATGAGCAGTTCTTC
>TRBV7-2|TRBJ1-5|TRBD1|once
CASSLAGTVSNQPQHF
TGTGCCAGCAGCTTAGCTGGGACAGTTAGCAATCAGCCCCAGCATTTT
>TRBV29-1|TRBJ1-2|NA|NA
CSVVIGSRSGYTF
TGCAGCGTTGTTATAGGTTCGCGTAGCGGCTACACCTTC
>TRBV27|TRBJ2-4|TRBD2|NA
CASSLGLAVAGKNIQYF
TGTGCCAGCAGTCTCGGACTAGCGGTAGCGGGGAAAAACATTCAGTACTTC
>TRBV5-1|TRBJ2-1|TRBD2|NA
CASSALAGESYNEQFF
TGCGCCAGCAGCGCGCTAGCGGGAGAGTCCTACAATGAGCAGTTCTTC
>TRBV18|TRBJ2-7|TRBD1|NA
CASSPIRGSTYEQYF
TGTGCCAGCTCACCAATCAGGGGGTCAACCTACGAGCAGTACTTC
>TRBV21-1|TRBJ2-1|NA|once
CASSKVGRGPGLSYNEQFF
TGTGCCAGCAGCAAAGTCGGTCGGGGCCCGGGACTATCTTACAATGAGCAGTTCTTC
>TRBV19|TRBJ2-7|NA|NA
CASSIGGTEYYEQYF
TGTGCCAGTAGTATTGGGGGGACAGAATACTACGAGCAGTACTTC
>TRBV18|TRBJ2-1|NA|NA
CASSLGGSSYNEQFF
TGTGCCAGCTCACTGGGTGGGAGCTCCTACAATGAGCAGTTCTTC
>TRBV29-1|TRBJ2-7|TRBD1|NA
CSVAEGQSYEQYF
TGCAGCGTTGCCGAGGGACAGTCCTACGAGCAGTACTTC
>TRBV4-3|TRBJ2-5|NA|NA
CASSQDPRGAGKTQYF
TGCGCCAGCAGCCAAGATCCCCGGGGCGCGGGAAAGACCCAGTACTTC
>TRBV5-1|TRBJ2-1|TRBD1|NA
CASSLAGQAAYNEQFF
TGCGCCAGCAGCTTGGCGGGACAGGCTGCCTACAATGAGCAGTTCTTC
>TRBV2|TRBJ1-1|NA|NA
CASRAEGNTEAFF
TGTGCCAGCAGGGCGGAGGGGAACACTGAAGCTTTCTTT
>TRBV19|TRBJ2-3|NA|NA
CASSIVGGADTQYF
TGTGCCAGTAGTATAGTAGGGGGGGCAGATACGCAGTATTTT
>TRBV5-1|TRBJ2-7|TRBD2|NA
CASNDQSGTYYEQYF
TGCGCCAGCAACGACCAAAGCGGGACCTACTACGAGCAGTACTTC
>TRBV24-1|TRBJ2-1|TRBD2|NA
CATSDPGASGRPHYSYNEQFF
TGTGCCACCAGTGACCCGGGGGCTAGCGGGAGGCCTCATTACTCCTACAATGAGCAGTTCTTC
>TRBV30|TRBJ1-1|TRBD1|NA
CAWRQGQGRLAFF
TGTGCCTGGAGACAAGGACAGGGGAGATTAGCTTTCTTT
>TRBV7-2|TRBJ1-1|NA|few
CASSLRQPLEAFF
TGTGCCAGCAGCTTGAGACAGCCACTTGAAGCTTTCTTT
>TRBV5-1|TRBJ1-6|TRBD1|few
CASSLQGANSPLHF
TGCGCCAGCAGCTTACAGGGGGCCAATTCACCCCTCCACTTT
>TRBV6-5|TRBJ1-5|TRBD1|NA
CASSSGQAGGPQHF
TGTGCCAGCAGTTCAGGACAGGCGGGAGGGCCCCAGCATTTT
>TRBV30|TRBJ2-2|TRBD2|few
CAWSSSGKGTGELFF
TGTGCCTGGAGTTCTAGCGGGAAAGGTACCGGGGAGCTGTTTTTT
>TRBV15|TRBJ1-5|NA|NA
CATSRAGRRDQPQHF
TGTGCCACCAGCAGAGCAGGCAGGCGCGATCAGCCCCAGCATTTT
>TRBV5-6|TRBJ1-1|NA|NA
CASSLGQANTEAFF
TGTGCCAGCAGCTTGGGACAGGCGAACACTGAAGCTTTCTTT
>TRBV6-5|TRBJ2-4|TRBD1|once
CASSYSGQGLNIQYF
TGTGCCAGCAGTTACTCAGGACAGGGCCTAAACATTCAGTACTTC
>TRBV5-1|TRBJ2-7|TRBD1|NA
CASSLAVKETGGYEQYF
TGCGCCAGCAGCTTGGCCGTTAAGGAGACAGGGGGTTACGAGCAGTACTTC
>TRBV7-2|TRBJ1-1|TRBD1|NA
CASSFTGGTEAFF
TGTGCCAGCAGCTTTACAGGGGGCACTGAAGCTTTCTTT
>TRBV2|TRBJ2-7|TRBD2|NA
CASSTPGGNYEQYF
TGTGCCAGCAGTACCCCGGGAGGGAACTACGAGCAGTACTTC
>TRBV18|TRBJ2-7|NA|NA
CASSPPGATEQYF
TGTGCCAGCTCACCCCCTGGGGCCACCGAGCAGTACTTC
>TRBV11-3|TRBJ2-7|NA|NA
CASSFRQGGYEQYF
TGTGCCAGCAGCTTTAGACAGGGAGGATACGAGCAGTACTTC
>TRBV25-1|TRBJ1-5|TRBD1|NA
CASRGQLNQPQHF
TGTGCCAGCAGGGGACAGCTTAATCAGCCCCAGCATTTT
>TRBV5-1|TRBJ2-1|TRBD2|NA
CASSQTSGEYNEQFF
TGCGCCAGCAGCCAAACTAGCGGAGAGTACAATGAGCAGTTCTTC
>TRBV7-6|TRBJ1-1|NA|NA
CASSLGRGVTEAFF
TGTGCCAGCAGCTTAGGTCGGGGAGTCACTGAAGCTTTCTTT
>TRBV27|TRBJ2-1|NA|NA
CASSLGTDQTEQFF
TGTGCCAGCAGCCTAGGTACCGACCAAACTGAGCAGTTCTTC
>TRBV5-1|TRBJ2-7|NA|few
CASRPSLDREQYF
TGCGCCAGCAGACCCTCACTAGACAGGGAGCAGTACTTC
>TRBV19|TRBJ1-2|TRBD1|NA
CASSFMTGLSGYTF
TGTGCCAGTAGTTTTATGACAGGGCTGAGTGGCTACACCTTC
>TRBV14|TRBJ1-1|NA|NA
CASSHGLEAFF
TGTGCCAGCAGCCATGGACTTGAAGCTTTCTTT
>TRBV5-1|TRBJ2-7|TRBD1|NA
CASSTPATGVYEQYF
TGCGCCAGCAGCACCCCTGCAACAGGGGTCTACGAGCAGTACTTC
>TRBV15|TRBJ2-6|TRBD1|NA
CATSRVAGGFSGANVLTF
TGTGCCACCAGCAGAGTTGCAGGGGGCTTCTCTGGGGCCAACGTCCTGACTTTC
>TRBV7-3|TRBJ2-3|TRBD2|NA
CASSPSGNTDTQYF
TGTGCCAGCAGCCCTAGCGGGAACACAGATACGCAGTATTTT
>TRBV24-1|TRBJ2-5|TRBD2|NA
CATSLGEGSGTQYF
TGTGCCACCAGCCTAGGGGAGGGTTCAGGGACCCAGTACTTC
>TRBV3-1/TRBV3-2|TRBJ2-1|TRBD2|NA
CASSQGSAGDTEQFF
TGTGCCAGCAGCCAAGGATCAGCGGGAGACACTGAGCAGTTCTTC
>TRBV24-1|TRBJ2-5|TRBD2|NA
CATSDPGTSGMVYGETQYF
TGTGCCACCAGTGATCCCGGGACTAGCGGGATGGTATATGGAGAGACCCAGTACTTC
>TRBV5-4|TRBJ2-2|NA|NA
CASSLDRNTGELFF
TGTGCCAGCAGCTTGGATCGGAACACCGGGGAGCTGTTTTTT
>TRBV10-1|TRBJ2-1|TRBD2|NA
CASSDASGEFF
TGCGCCAGCAGCGACGCTAGCGGGGAGTTCTTC
>TRBV5-1|TRBJ2-7|NA|NA
CASHRSSGELSEQYF
TGCGCCAGCCATAGATCGTCGGGGGAGTTGTCCGAGCAGTACTTC